Sequencing of this T cell receptor (beta chain) was carried out in a study of OX40 agonist ivuxolimab in advanced cancers. This table comes from immunoSEQ multiplex PCR, and its TCRdb copy is limited to in-frame clones, with some not included. The repertoire includes 45,000 to 60,000 clones, about 87% of them detected once, and 5.4% sits in the top ten. Blood was sampled at baseline, cycle 4 day 1, and cycle 7 day 1. This CDR3 region has 13 residues. Germline-derived CDR1 and CDR2 are MNHEY and SVGAGI. The ends lost 7 bases at V and 2 bases at J; junction bases unmatched: 5. This receptor was identified in an adult with an advanced solid tumor such as melanoma, head and neck, liver or kidney cancer. Here the sequenced sample was CD4+ or CD8+ T cells sorted from blood, taken in a trial of the OX40 agonist ivuxolimab. The chain has TRBV6-5 and TRBJ2-7; TRBD1 aligns across 7 bases. CDR3 DNA: TGTGCCAGCAATCGACAGGGAACCTACGAGCAGTACTTC. It encodes CASNRQGTYEQYF.